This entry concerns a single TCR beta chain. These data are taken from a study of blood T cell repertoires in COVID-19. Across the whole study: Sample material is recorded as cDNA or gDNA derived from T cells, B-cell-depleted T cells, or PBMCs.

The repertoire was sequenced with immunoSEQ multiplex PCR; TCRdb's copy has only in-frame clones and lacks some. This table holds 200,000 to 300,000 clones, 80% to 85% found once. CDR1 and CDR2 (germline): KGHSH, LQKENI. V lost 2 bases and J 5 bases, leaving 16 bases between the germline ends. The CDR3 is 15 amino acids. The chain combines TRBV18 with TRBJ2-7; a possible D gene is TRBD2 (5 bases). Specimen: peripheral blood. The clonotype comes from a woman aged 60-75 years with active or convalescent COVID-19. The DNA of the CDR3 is TGTGCCAGCTCACCAAATGCAGGTCTGCGGGACGAGCAGTACTTC. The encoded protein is CASSPNAGLRDEQYF.